This TCR beta chain was documented in a study of cytomegalovirus exposure and HLA in healthy donors. Study findings and constraints: Several of the most significant clusters appeared linked to common viral pathogens, based on a later analysis. Beyond CMV serostatus, there was no information to go on about immune exposure.

With 1 base removed from V and 4 bases from J, the gap between germline ends came to 11 bases. The germline CDR1 and CDR2 sequences are SGHRS and YFSETQ. The CDR3 contains 14 residues. Regarding this clone: What it recognizes is unknown.

The PCR used 60 Vbeta and 13 Jbeta primers. Sequenced by immunoSEQ multiplex PCR; TCRdb stores in-frame clones only, minus some. The table has 100,000 to 150,000 clones, about 83% seen once. This clonotype originated in a man under 40 in good health and CMV-seronegative. V gene TRBV5-1 combines with J gene TRBJ1-1, with D perhaps matching TRBD1 (6 bases). Sequenced input: PBMCs. CDR3 region: CASSLNKGGTEAFF. Written as DNA, the CDR3 is TGCGCCAGCAGCTTGAACAAAGGGGGCACTGAAGCTTTCTTT.